This entry lists 20 T cell receptor beta chains sequenced from one sample in a study of blood T cell repertoires in COVID-19. Method: immunoSEQ multiplex PCR; TCRdb's copy keeps in-frame clones and lacks some. The profile shows 300,000 to 450,000 clones, about 85% of them singletons. The source material was peripheral blood. These receptors originate from a woman younger than 35 with acute or convalescent COVID-19.

J is TRBJ1-1 and V is TRBV5-4; 7 nucleotides align to TRBD1. This CDR3 is built from 15 residues. V lost 4 bases and J lost 0; bases outside the gene matches: 6. In germline, CDR1 is SGHNT, CDR2 YYREEE (reference sequence). The CDR3, as DNA: TGTGCCAGCAGCGGCGACAGGGCCATGAACACTGAAGCTTTCTTT. Amino acid sequence: CASSGDRAMNTEAFF.

The genes are TRBV27 and TRBJ2-3, with 9 bases identical to TRBD2. The CDR3 extends over 13 amino acids. Germline V gives CDR1 MNHEY, CDR2 SMNVEV (reference sequence). Trimming cost V 3 bases and J 5 bases; bases outside gene matches: 0. The CDR3, as DNA: TGTGCCAGCAGTTTGCGGGGGGGAGATACGCAGTATTTT. Protein: CASSLRGGDTQYF.

CDR3 loop: CSVEGGANYGYTF. CDR3 nucleotide sequence: TGCAGCGTTGAAGGTGGTGCGAACTATGGCTACACCTTC. The chain links TRBV29-1 to TRBJ1-2; D unresolved. The CDR3 loop spans 13 amino acids. Germline CDR1 and CDR2: SQVTM and ANQGSEA. V was shortened by 1 base and J by 2 bases, with 8 bases between the two germline ends.

The gene calls are TRBV2 and TRBJ2-1; 8 nucleotides align to TRBD2. This CDR3 is built from 14 residues. Germline CDR1 is SNHLY and CDR2 is FYNNEI. After removal of 7 bases from V and 10 bases from J, the junction contained 12 bases not matched to a gene. The CDR3 loop is CASKLRTSPREQFF. CDR3 coding DNA: TGTGCCAGCAAACTCCGGACTAGCCCCAGGGAGCAGTTCTTC. The full variable domain, rest sourced from reference TRBV2 and TRBJ2-1, is EPEVTQTPSHQVTQMGQEVILRCVPISNHLYFYWYRQILGQKVEFLVSFYNNEISEKSEIFDDQFSVERPDGSNFTLKIRSTKLEDSAMYFCASKLRTSPREQFFGPGTRLTVL.

V usage is TRBV7-3 and J usage is TRBJ2-5; D possibly corresponds to TRBD2 (6 bases). Germline V gene sequence: CDR1 SGHTA, CDR2 FQGTGA. The CDR3 runs 14 residues. Trimming pared 5 bases from V and 2 bases from J, leaving 12 bases between. The CDR3 DNA is TGTGCCAGCAGCAGAAGTGGGACTCAAGAGACCCAGTACTTC. Encoded protein: CASSRSGTQETQYF.

This clone has just one count. The chain joins TRBV19 to TRBJ1-5; D might be TRBD1 (6 bases). Between the trimmed V and J ends, which lost 5 bases and 2 bases, there was a span of 13 bases. This CDR3 region has 15 residues. Per the germline V gene, CDR1 is LNHDA and CDR2 is SQIVND (reference sequence). The CDR3 loop is CASSAYRAGNQPQHF. The DNA of the CDR3 is TGTGCCAGTAGTGCGTACAGGGCGGGCAATCAGCCCCAGCATTTT. The complete variable domain, with remaining parts taken from reference TRBV19 and TRBJ1-5, reads DGGITQSPKYLFRKEGQNVTLSCEQNLNHDAMYWYRQDPGQGLRLIYYSQIVNDFQKGDIAEGYSVSREKKESFPLTVTSAQKNPTAFYLCASSAYRAGNQPQHFGDGTRLSIL.

The V call is TRBV5-1, the J call TRBJ2-7, with 8 bases lining up with TRBD1. Per germline, CDR1 SGHRS and CDR2 YFSETQ. The CDR3 spans 15 residues. V shed 3 bases, J shed 2 bases, and the junction held 7 bases outside the gene matches. CDR3 sequence reads: CASSSIETGAYEQYF. Here the CDR3 DNA reads TGCGCCAGCAGCTCCATAGAGACAGGGGCCTACGAGCAGTACTTC.

The chain employs TRBV7-2 and TRBJ1-3; 9 bases fit TRBD1. Trimming removed 3 bases from V and 3 bases from J; junction bases left unmatched: 6. The germline V gene encodes CDR1 SGHTA and CDR2 FQGNSA. The CDR3 is 16 residues long. CDR3 in DNA: TGTGCCAGCAGCTTCAGGACAGGGGTGGGTGGAAACACCATATATTTT. It specifies CASSFRTGVGGNTIYF.

This chain links TRBV30 with TRBJ2-1, with a tentative D call TRBD2 (7 bases). The length of the CDR3 is 14 residues. With 2 bases removed from V and 5 bases from J, the gap between germline ends came to 13 bases. Looked up from germline, CDR1 is GTSNPN and CDR2 is SVGIG (reference sequence). CDR3 bases: TGTGCCTGGAGTTGGGGGGGGGCCGACAATGAGCAGTTCTTC. Translation: CAWSWGGADNEQFF.

V gene TRBV5-1 combines with J gene TRBJ2-6; no firm D call. CDR1 is SGHRS and CDR2 is YFSETQ in the germline V gene. The V gene lost 0 bases and the J gene lost 0 bases, with 4 bases spanning the gap. The CDR3 contains 15 residues. This chain's CDR3 is CASSLANSGANVLTF. For the CDR3, the DNA is TGCGCCAGCAGCTTGGCTAACTCTGGGGCCAACGTCCTGACTTTC.

This clone was counted between two and nine times. The chain has TRBV6-4 and TRBJ2-3, with 9 nucleotides matching TRBD2. The germline gives CDR1 MRHNA, CDR2 SNTAGT. The CDR3 totals 15 residues. The junction had 4 bases not matched to a gene; V was cut back by 4 bases and J by 2 bases. The chain's CDR3 is CASSVREGATDTQYF. In DNA form, the CDR3 reads TGTGCCAGCAGTGTGCGGGAGGGAGCCACAGATACGCAGTATTTT.

This sequence joins TRBV7-9 and TRBJ2-7; D is uncertain. V gave up 5 bases and J gave up 3 bases, with 11 bases separating them. This CDR3 has 13 amino acids. The germline V gene encodes CDR1 SEHNR and CDR2 FQNEAQ (reference sequence). Here the CDR3 DNA reads TGTGCCAGCAGCCCGGAGAGCCGCTACGAGCAGTACTTC. Translated: CASSPESRYEQYF. Combining the CDR3 with reference TRBV7-9 and TRBJ2-7 gives the whole variable domain DTGVSQNPRHKITKRGQNVTFRCDPISEHNRLYWYRQTLGQGPEFLTYFQNEAQLEKSRLLSDRFSAERPKGSFSTLEIQRTEQGDSAMYLCASSPESRYEQYFGPGTRLTVT.

The chain joins TRBV21-1 to TRBJ2-7; the table's TRBD2 call for D was not verified on the DNA. TRBV21-1 is tagged as a pseudogene. CDR3 length: 17 amino acids. The chain's CDR3 is CASSEKDLAGGTYEQYF. The CDR3 DNA is TGTGCCAGCAGCGAAAAAGACCTAGCGGGAGGAACCTACGAGCAGTACTTC.

This clone was recorded once. V is TRBV11-3 and J is TRBJ1-3; D perhaps matches TRBD1 (6 bases). This CDR3 region has 17 residues. V was trimmed by 5 bases and J by 3 bases, leaving 20 bases between them. The germline CDR1 and CDR2 sequences are SGHNT and YENEEA. CDR3 DNA sequence: TGTGCCAGCAGCCGGGGGGCTACAGGACCCGATGGAAACACCATATATTTT. Protein sequence: CASSRGATGPDGNTIYF.

Comment on this clone: The junction departs from germline at one end; a sequencing error may be responsible. As DNA, the CDR3 is TGTGCCAACCCGAAGGTCCCAGGGGACTACGGCTACACCTTC. Protein: CANPKVPGDYGYTF. The chain combines TRBV2 with TRBJ1-2, with a possible D match to TRBD1 (6 bases). The CDR3 is made up of 14 amino acids. The germline CDR1 and CDR2 sequences are SNHLY and FYNNEI.

V usage is TRBV5-5 and J usage is TRBJ1-4; D uncertain. This CDR3 contains 14 residues. CDR1 SGHKS and CDR2 YYEKEE come from the germline V gene (reference sequence). Trimming removed 4 bases at V and 4 bases at J, with 11 bases between. The CDR3 DNA follows: TGTGCCAGCAGCGCACACCACCGTAATGAAAAACTGTTTTTT. Protein: CASSAHHRNEKLFF.

This chain joins TRBV19 and TRBJ2-1; TRBD2 matches 7 bases. In germline, CDR1 is LNHDA, CDR2 SQIVND (reference sequence). The CDR3 runs 17 residues. Germline trimming cut 5 bases from V and 6 bases from J; bases unmatched to any gene: 16. The CDR3 DNA reads TGTGCCAGTAGTTCCGCGAGCCGGGCCGGGAGGATCAATGAGCAGTTCTTC. It yields the protein CASSSASRAGRINEQFF.

The chain combines TRBV9 with TRBJ2-3, with D unclear. The germline V gene has CDR1 SGDLS and CDR2 YYNGEE. The CDR3 loop spans 12 amino acids. Trimming removed 0 bases from V and 4 bases from J, with 3 bases in between. The CDR3 loop reads CASSVGPDTQYF. The CDR3 DNA is TGTGCCAGCAGCGTAGGGCCAGATACGCAGTATTTT.

The rearrangement joins TRBV30 to TRBJ2-2; 7 nucleotides agree with TRBD1. V trimming: 3 bases; J trimming: 7 bases; junction bases outside the gene matches: 2. The CDR3 sequence is 12 residues long. Germline CDR1 reads GTSNPN; CDR2 reads SVGIG (reference sequence). The DNA of the CDR3 is TGTGCCTGGAGATCAGGGGGCGGGGAGCTGTTTTTT. As protein: CAWRSGGGELFF.

The genes are TRBV9 and TRBJ2-7, with TRBD1 identical over 11 bases. The V and J ends lost 3 bases and 4 bases, in that order; junction bases with no gene match: 6. Per the germline V gene, CDR1 is SGDLS and CDR2 is YYNGEE. The CDR3 runs to 15 residues. CDR3 in amino acids: CASSAEDRGQYEQYF. The CDR3 coding sequence is TGTGCCAGCAGCGCAGAGGACAGGGGGCAATACGAGCAGTACTTC.